This section outlines one T cell receptor (beta chain) sequence together with its context. Its antigen is currently unknown. A multiplex PCR was run with 60 Vbeta primers and 13 Jbeta primers. Data came from immunoSEQ multiplex PCR; TCRdb stores just in-frame clones and leaves some out. The data contain about 130,000 clones, around 80% of them seen just once; the ten biggest clones take up 1.8%. These data belong to a study of cytomegalovirus exposure and HLA in healthy donors. Looking at the study overall: Early released data comprised around 85 million unique TCRs from HLA-typed donors. Study-wide points: A few V segments could not be told apart, such as TRBV6-2 and TRBV6-3, and were left out. Cytomegalovirus-associated status was assigned to 164 TCR beta chains. A later analysis, which compared TCR beta chains of equal frequency, found the HLA-associated ones more clonally expanded.

This CDR3 region has 14 residues. The germline gives CDR1 MDHEN, CDR2 SYDVKM. V lost 8 bases to trimming and J lost 10 bases; unmatched junction nucleotides: 6. Sequencing was done on a sample of PBMCs. This receptor was taken from a female donor in good health and CMV-seropositive. The V call is TRBV28, the J call TRBJ1-6, with 12 bases identical to TRBD1. CDR3: CASGGQGARSPLHF. The CDR3 region has the DNA TGTGCCAGCGGGGGACAGGGGGCAAGATCACCCCTCCACTTT.